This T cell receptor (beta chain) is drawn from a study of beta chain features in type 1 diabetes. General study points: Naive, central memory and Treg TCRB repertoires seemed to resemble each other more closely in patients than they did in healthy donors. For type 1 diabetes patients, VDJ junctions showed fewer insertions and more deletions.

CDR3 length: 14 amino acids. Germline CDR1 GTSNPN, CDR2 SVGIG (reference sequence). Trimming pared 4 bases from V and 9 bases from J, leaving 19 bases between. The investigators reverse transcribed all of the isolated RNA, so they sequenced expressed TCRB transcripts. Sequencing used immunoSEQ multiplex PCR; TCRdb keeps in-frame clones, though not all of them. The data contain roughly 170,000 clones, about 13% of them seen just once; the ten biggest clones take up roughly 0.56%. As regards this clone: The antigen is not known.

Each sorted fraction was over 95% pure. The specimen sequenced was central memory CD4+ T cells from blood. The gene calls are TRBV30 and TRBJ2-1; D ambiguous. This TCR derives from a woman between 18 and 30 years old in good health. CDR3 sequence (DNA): TGTGCCTGGATGGGTACCAACCTTGGAGTTGAGCAGTTCTTC. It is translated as CAWMGTNLGVEQFF.